This T cell receptor beta chain was recorded in a study of blood T cell repertoires in COVID-19. Looking at the study overall: The United States, Italy and Spain provided the acute and convalescent COVID-19 samples.

The table lists this clone with a few counts. Germline CDR1 reads SGHTA; CDR2 reads FQGNSA. The germline V and J ends were trimmed by 1 base and 5 bases, with 9 bases remaining between them. The CDR3 contains 14 residues. Original handling: Amplification of reference gene primers was used by the study to estimate nucleated cell counts. TCRdb's table, derived via immunoSEQ multiplex PCR, lists solely in-frame clones and lacks some. That table supplies the V and J calls and clone size; D and trimming were determined from the DNA. Of under 170,000 clones listed, 70% to 90% were seen once; the top ten hold less than 3.5%.

Input material: peripheral blood. The chain is built from TRBV7-2 and TRBJ1-5, with D uncertain. The sequence was collected from a man aged 65 to 79 with acute or convalescent COVID-19. Here the CDR3 reads CASSLDVGYQPQHF. The CDR3 nucleotides are TGTGCCAGCAGCTTAGATGTCGGGTATCAGCCCCAGCATTTT.